This T cell receptor beta chain was captured by sequencing in a study of OX40 agonist ivuxolimab in advanced cancers. About the research overall: Ivuxolimab, which is an agonistic anti-OX40 (CD134) antibody, was administered to the patients.

Concerning this clone itself: As yet, its antigen is unknown.

This table comes from immunoSEQ multiplex PCR, and its TCRdb copy is limited to in-frame clones, with some not included. The table has under 40,000 clones, 60% to 85% seen once. Study-wide results and caveats: Dosing at 0.1 to 3.0 mg/kg was accompanied by clonal expansion of CD4+ and CD8+ blood T cells by week 6. Certain nonresponders likewise exhibited a low normalized T-cell clonal expansion. Averaging showed that CD8+ T cells had more expanded clones than CD4+ did.

V lost 4 bases and J lost 4, with 2 bases in between. This CDR3 has 12 residues. Germline-derived CDR1 and CDR2 are SNHLY and FYNNEI. This sequence joins TRBV2 and TRBJ2-6; D call uncertain. The source is an adult with an advanced solid tumor such as melanoma, head and neck, liver or kidney cancer. The sequencing used CD4+ or CD8+ T cells sorted from blood, collected in a trial of the OX40 agonist ivuxolimab. The CDR3 spells CASSGGANVLTF. CDR3 in DNA: TGTGCCAGCAGTGGAGGGGCCAACGTCCTGACTTTC.